Included here is one T cell receptor (beta chain) sequence, with context. Its antigen remains unidentified. This CDR3 region has 15 residues. Germline-derived CDR1 and CDR2 are SGHVT and SQSDAQ. The V end lost 6 bases, the J end lost 4 bases, and 18 bases lay between the germline ends. The data were obtained in a study of PD-1 blockade in classical Hodgkin lymphoma. General observations from the study: Baseline TCR diversity was reportedly lower in newly diagnosed patients than in healthy donors. It was reported as lower still in relapsed/refractory patients. Newly diagnosed patients and complete responders had comparable diversity at baseline. The study found that TCR diversity rose significantly by C4D1 in CD4+ but not CD8+ cells.

Each of the patients experienced relapse following autologous stem cell transplantation, and their brentuximab vedotin exposure differed. Relapsed/refractory classical Hodgkin lymphoma patients had complete, partial or progressive responses. Sequencing used immunoSEQ multiplex PCR; TCRdb keeps in-frame clones, though not all of them. The repertoire holds approximately 73,000 clones, with approximately 94% as singletons. The receptor comes from a human donor with classical Hodgkin lymphoma. The J gene is TRBJ1-2, the V gene TRBV7-4; no firm D call. The sequences come from peripheral blood mononuclear cells (PBMCs), collected at baseline. This CDR3 is CASRSQSTTSYGYTF. CDR3 nucleotides: TGTGCCAGCAGATCCCAGTCCACTACATCCTATGGCTACACCTTC.